Each of the 9 T cell receptor beta chains below was sequenced from the same sample in a study of cytomegalovirus exposure and HLA in healthy donors. The protocol was immunoSEQ multiplex PCR, while the TCRdb copy is restricted to in-frame clones and leaves out a portion. The sample includes 150,000 to 200,000 clones, 80% to 90% seen only once; the top ten take roughly 1.2%. The sample was PBMCs. These receptors were collected from a woman aged 30 to 39 in good health and CMV-seronegative.

The chain employs TRBV30 and TRBJ1-4, with D unresolved. The CDR3 is made up of 15 amino acids. The germline V and J ends were trimmed by 2 bases and 3 bases, with 13 bases remaining between them. Germline lookup yields CDR1 GTSNPN and CDR2 SVGIG (reference sequence). DNA for the CDR3: TGTGCCTGGAGTAAACAGATTGATGCTAATGAAAAACTGTTTTTT. It codes for CAWSKQIDANEKLFF.

J is TRBJ2-7 and V is TRBV7-2, with 11 nucleotides matching TRBD2. The CDR3 has 15 amino acids. Trimming cost V 2 bases and J 0 bases; bases outside gene matches: 0. The germline gives CDR1 SGHTA, CDR2 FQGNSA. CDR3 nucleotide sequence: TGTGCCAGCAGCTTAACTAGCGGGGGCTCCTACGAGCAGTACTTC. It is translated as CASSLTSGGSYEQYF.

This chain links TRBV4-1 with TRBJ1-1; 8 bases fit TRBD1. Trimming cost V 3 bases and J 1 base; bases outside gene matches: 7. The CDR3 has 16 residues. CDR1 and CDR2 from the germline V gene are MGHRA and YSYEKL. In DNA form, the CDR3 reads TGCGCCAGCAGCCATCACCCGGGACAGGCGAACACTGAAGCTTTCTTT. Residues: CASSHHPGQANTEAFF.

The chain recombines TRBV7-6 with TRBJ1-1; a possible D gene is TRBD1 (5 bases). Germline CDR1 and CDR2: SGHVS and FNYEAQ. The ends were cut back, 1 base at V and 0 bases at J, with 9 bases in the middle. The CDR3 is 15 residues long. The CDR3 DNA follows: TGTGCCAGCAGCTTAGATGCGGGGGTGAACACTGAAGCTTTCTTT. This encodes CASSLDAGVNTEAFF.

This clone was counted only a few times. V and J are TRBV30 and TRBJ1-5; D possibly corresponds to TRBD1 (5 bases). CDR1 and CDR2 from the germline V gene are GTSNPN and SVGIG (reference sequence). This CDR3 has 12 residues. Trimming removed 5 bases from V and 5 bases from J, with 10 bases in between. This CDR3 is CAWEAGDQPQHF. The CDR3 region has the DNA TGTGCCTGGGAGGCGGGGGATCAGCCCCAGCATTTT.

V usage is TRBV29-1 and J usage is TRBJ2-5, with TRBD1 identical over 9 bases. The CDR3 is 13 residues long. The V and J ends lost 4 bases and 3 bases, in that order; junction bases with no gene match: 3. CDR1 SQVTM and CDR2 ANQGSEA come from the germline V gene. CDR3 region: CSVARTGEETQYF. The CDR3 coding sequence is TGCAGCGTTGCAAGGACAGGGGAAGAGACCCAGTACTTC.

The V call is TRBV28, the J call TRBJ2-7, with 9 bases fitting TRBD1. Trimming at V came to 4 bases and at J to 3 bases, leaving 7 bases not matched to a gene. Germline lookup yields CDR1 MDHEN and CDR2 SYDVKM. The length of the CDR3 is 15 residues. CDR3 region: CASSSTGQGVYEQYF. In nucleotides, the CDR3 is TGTGCCAGCAGTTCCACGGGACAGGGAGTCTACGAGCAGTACTTC.

This clone was counted between two and nine times. This rearrangement joins TRBV29-1 to TRBJ2-7; D is ambiguous. CDR1 is SQVTM, CDR2 ANQGSEA, per germline. The CDR3 has 12 amino acids. Trimming removed 4 bases at V and 2 bases at J, with 9 bases between. CDR3 DNA sequence: TGCAGCGTTGTCAGGCATCCCTACGAGCAGTACTTC. Residues: CSVVRHPYEQYF.

The chain employs TRBV18 and TRBJ1-4; possibly TRBD1 for D (6 bases). Germline CDR1 KGHSH, CDR2 LQKENI. The ends were cut back, 5 bases at V and 2 bases at J, with 9 bases in the middle. The CDR3 sequence is 14 residues long. The CDR3 loop reads CASSWGRTNEKLFF. DNA of the CDR3: TGTGCCAGCTCATGGGGGCGGACTAATGAAAAACTGTTTTTT. The variable domain in full, completed from reference TRBV18 and TRBJ1-4, reads NAGVMQNPRHLVRRRGQEARLRCSPMKGHSHVYWYRQLPEEGLKFMVYLQKENIIDESGMPKERFSAEFPKEGPSILRIQQVVRGDSAAYFCASSWGRTNEKLFFGSGTQLSVL.